This TCR beta chain was sequenced for a study of CD8 T cells in ankylosing spondylitis. Study-wide results and caveats: Prior literature has documented some motif variants in synovial fluid and blood from reactive arthritis. CD8+ disease-linked clones were present at relatively low frequencies in blood.

Using quantitative 5'-RACE with molecular barcodes, the authors made TCR beta libraries. TCRdb reprocessed the 5' RACE reads with MiXCR, giving one entry per CDR3 protein. The sample shows about 220,000 distinct CDR3 sequences, over 9.5% of them seen only once. After removal of 7 bases from V and 2 bases from J, the junction contained 3 bases not matched to a gene. This CDR3 has 12 amino acids. CDR1 is SQVTM, CDR2 ANQGSEA, per germline. Concerning this clonotype: Its specificity is unknown.

The chain links TRBV29-1 to TRBJ2-3; 7 nucleotides match TRBD1. The origin of this receptor is a male donor with ankylosing spondylitis or in good health (not recorded which). The specimen sequenced was blood, either unsorted or a sorted T cell fraction (not recorded which). This CDR3 reads CSEGASTDTQYF. Written as DNA, the CDR3 is TGCAGCGAGGGGGCCTCCACAGATACGCAGTATTTT.